The 8 T cell receptor beta chains presented below share a single source sample, sequenced in a study of T cell responses to AZD1222 COVID-19 vaccine. Clones were sequenced by immunoSEQ multiplex PCR, and TCRdb holds only the in-frame ones, with some missing. The sample comprises 130,000 to 150,000 clones, 70% to 90% of which are singletons, and around 5% rests with the top ten. The sequenced sample was peripheral blood, obtained 28 days after the second dose of the MenACWY control vaccine. The receptor set was obtained from an adult who received the MenACWY meningococcal vaccine as a control.

This chain links TRBV5-6 with TRBJ2-3; D is uncertain. V lost 4 bases to trimming and J lost 4 bases, with 10 bases between them. Germline assignment: CDR1 SGHDT and CDR2 YYEEEE. The CDR3 sequence is 13 residues long. The CDR3 spells CASSLRAADTQYF. Written as DNA, the CDR3 is TGTGCCAGCAGCCTAAGGGCTGCAGATACGCAGTATTTT.

This CDR3 is CASSQTGLEETQYF. The CDR3 nucleotides read TGTGCCAGCAGCCAAACCGGACTAGAAGAGACCCAGTACTTC. The chain couples TRBV11-2 to TRBJ2-5; TRBD2 matches at 7 bases. Per the germline V gene, CDR1 is SGHAT and CDR2 is FQNNGV. This CDR3 comprises 14 residues. The J segment lost 3 bases and the V segment lost 5 bases, leaving 6 bases of the junction unmatched. Combining the CDR3 with reference TRBV11-2 and TRBJ2-5 gives the whole variable domain EAGVAQSPRYKIIEKRQSVAFWCNPISGHATLYWYQQILGQGPKLLIQFQNNGVVDDSQLPKDRFSAERLKGVDSTLKIQPAKLEDSAVYLCASSQTGLEETQYFGPGTRLLVL.

The chain couples TRBV6-1 to TRBJ1-5; D is unclear. Trimming took off 2 bases at V and 7 bases at J, with 15 bases between the two ends. CDR3 size: 15 residues. Germline assignment: CDR1 MNHNS and CDR2 SASEGT. The DNA of the CDR3 is TGTGCCAGCAGTGAATCTTTGAGGGCCCCCCAGCCCCAGCATTTT. This sequence encodes CASSESLRAPQPQHF.

This clone was seen just once. The chain is built from TRBV29-1 and TRBJ1-2; no definite D call. CDR1 is SQVTM, CDR2 ANQGSEA, per germline. The CDR3 extends over 10 amino acids. Deletions cut 8 bases from V and 4 bases from J, with 8 bases between. CDR3 region: CSFGSYGYTF. In nucleotides, the CDR3 is TGCAGCTTTGGTTCCTATGGCTACACCTTC.

This clone was recorded only once. J is TRBJ2-5 and V is TRBV9; 7 bases agree with TRBD1. The length of the CDR3 is 14 residues. With 0 bases clipped from V and 5 bases from J, the junction kept 4 bases outside the gene matches. Germline V CDR1 and CDR2: SGDLS, YYNGEE. The CDR3: CASSVEGGGETQYF. As DNA, the CDR3 is TGTGCCAGCAGCGTAGAAGGGGGCGGGGAGACCCAGTACTTC.

The chain has TRBV27 and TRBJ1-1, with 10 nucleotides matching TRBD1. Trimming took 3 bases from V and 7 from J; bases not matched to a gene: 17. Germline-derived CDR1 and CDR2 are MNHEY and SMNVEV (reference sequence). The CDR3 contains 18 residues. In DNA form, the CDR3 reads TGTGCCAGCAGTTTTTTTCCCCCCGGGACAGGGGACGAGGGTGAAGCTTTCTTT. Translation: CASSFFPPGTGDEGEAFF.

This rearrangement joins TRBV9 to TRBJ1-3, with D perhaps TRBD1 (6 bases). The CDR3 is made up of 15 amino acids. V lost 3 bases and J lost 3, with 13 bases in between. Germline V gives CDR1 SGDLS, CDR2 YYNGEE. DNA for the CDR3: TGTGCCAGCAGCGCCCCCGGGACACTTGGAAACACCATATATTTT. Its translation: CASSAPGTLGNTIYF.

This chain links TRBV30 with TRBJ2-1; D is possibly TRBD1 (6 bases). The length of the CDR3 is 11 residues. Germline CDR1 and CDR2: GTSNPN and SVGIG (reference sequence). V was clipped by 3 bases and J by 8 bases, with 8 bases between them. The CDR3 nucleotides are TGTGCCTGGAGACAGGGCGATGAGCAGTTCTTC. Translation gives CAWRQGDEQFF.